Reported below is one T cell receptor (beta chain). The antigen is not known. The sample originates from a study of graft-versus-host responses after intestinal transplantation. The wider study: Isolated intestinal, liver-intestinal, or multivisceral transplants had been given to the recipients.

TCRdb's copy holds only in-frame clones and misses some; the assay was immunoSEQ multiplex PCR. The sample consists of roughly 81,000 clones, roughly 80% of them appearing once. Trimming removed 6 bases at V and 7 bases at J, with 9 bases between. This CDR3 has 11 residues. Germline values: CDR1 MRHNA, CDR2 SNTAGT. General study findings and limits: Marrow from the recipient contained GvH clones, some of which had appeared first in ileum or blood. Some patients had graft-donor T cell macrochimerism. In their allografts, the ratios of graft-versus-host to host-versus-graft T cell clones were high. Among circulating GvH clones, peak levels were associated with early post-transplant declines in HvG clones.

This material consisted of unstimulated CD4+ T cells sorted from spleen or lymph node cells, taken before intestinal transplant. The source is a human donor who received an intestinal transplant. This chain connects TRBV6-4 to TRBJ1-1; TRBD1 is a possible D gene (6 bases). The CDR3 reads CASRPGHEAFF. DNA for the CDR3: TGTGCCAGCAGACCGGGACATGAAGCTTTCTTT.